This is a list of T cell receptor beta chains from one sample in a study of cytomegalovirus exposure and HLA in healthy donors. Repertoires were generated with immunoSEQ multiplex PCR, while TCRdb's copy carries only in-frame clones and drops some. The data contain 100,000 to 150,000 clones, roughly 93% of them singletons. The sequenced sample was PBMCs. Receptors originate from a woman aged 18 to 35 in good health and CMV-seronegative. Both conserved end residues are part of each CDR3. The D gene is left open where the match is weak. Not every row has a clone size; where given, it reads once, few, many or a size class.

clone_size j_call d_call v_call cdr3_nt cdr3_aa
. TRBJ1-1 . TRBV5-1 TGCGCCAGCAGCTTGGAGGGACCGGGAGACACTGAAGCTTTCTTT CASSLEGPGDTEAFF
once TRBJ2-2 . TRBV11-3 TGTGCCAGACGAGGCACCGGGGAGCTGTTTTTT CARRGTGELFF
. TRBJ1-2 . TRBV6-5 TGTGCCAGCAGTTTCAGTCAGGGTCGGCCCTTTGGCTACACCTTC CASSFSQGRPFGYTF
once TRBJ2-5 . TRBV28 TGTGCCAGCAGTTCTCGGTATGAGACCCAGTACTTC CASSSRYETQYF
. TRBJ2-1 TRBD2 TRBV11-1 TGTGCCAGCAGGCCAAAGGGACTAGGGTTCAATGAGCAGTTCTTC CASRPKGLGFNEQFF
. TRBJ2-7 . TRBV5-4 TGTGCCAGCAGCACCAGGGGACCCAGCTACGAGCAGTACTTC CASSTRGPSYEQYF
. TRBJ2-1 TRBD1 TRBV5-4 TGTGCCAGCAGCTTTGGGGTAGACAGGGGCAATGAGCAGTTCTTC CASSFGVDRGNEQFF
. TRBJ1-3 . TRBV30 TGTGCCTGGAGTCTCGGCTCTGGAAACACCATATATTTT CAWSLGSGNTIYF
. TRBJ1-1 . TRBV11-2 TGTGCCAGCAGCACCCAAGTAGCGAACACTGAAGCTTTCTTT CASSTQVANTEAFF
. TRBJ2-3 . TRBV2 TGTGCCAGCAGTGAAGGTGCTTACAGCCAAAAGGATACGCAGTATTTT CASSEGAYSQKDTQYF
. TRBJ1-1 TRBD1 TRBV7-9 TGTGCCAGCAGCGTACAGGGGTGGGATACTGAAGCTTTCTTT CASSVQGWDTEAFF
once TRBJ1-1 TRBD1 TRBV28 TGTGCCAGCAGTTTAACAGGGGTGAACACTGAAGCTTTCTTT CASSLTGVNTEAFF
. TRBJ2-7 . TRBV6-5 TGTGCCAGCAGTTTGAGGAGGGCGGCCTACGAGCAGTACTTC CASSLRRAAYEQYF
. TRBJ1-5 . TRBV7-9 TGTGCCAGCAGCTTCGGCCTGGGAGGCAATCAGCCCCAGCATTTT CASSFGLGGNQPQHF